The clone carrying this TCR beta chain came up many times. What it recognizes is unknown. HTBI primers from iRepertoire and Arm-PCR of CDR3 regions yielded the TCR beta libraries. MiXCR, run by TCRdb on the multiplex PCR reads, gives a single entry per CDR3 protein. The repertoire includes 400,000 to 550,000 distinct CDR3 sequences, less than 20% of them detected once, and about 10% sits in the top ten. This specimen comes from a study of regulatory T cells in long-lasting Graves disease. Time point noted: newly diagnosed GD, antithyroid drugs for less than 3 months. PBMC-derived RNA was used for the TCR library. General study findings and limits: Rather than thyroid tissue, only peripheral blood underwent study.

Another study also made use of these data, one on T cells in Graves' hyperthyroidism and ophthalmopathy.

The material sequenced was peripheral blood mononuclear cells (PBMCs), taken at new diagnosis, from a patient treated with antithyroid drugs. This TCR was sampled from a young woman with Graves disease.

The CDR3 nucleotides read TGCAGTGCCACCGGACAGGGGAACACTGAAGCTTTCTTT. Protein sequence: CSATGQGNTEAFF. The chain couples TRBV20-1 to TRBJ1-1; 8 nucleotides match TRBD1. The germline gives CDR1 DFQATT, CDR2 SNEGSKA (reference sequence). The CDR3 runs 13 residues. The V gene end was trimmed by 6 bases and the J gene end by 1 base; junction bases not matched to a gene: 4.